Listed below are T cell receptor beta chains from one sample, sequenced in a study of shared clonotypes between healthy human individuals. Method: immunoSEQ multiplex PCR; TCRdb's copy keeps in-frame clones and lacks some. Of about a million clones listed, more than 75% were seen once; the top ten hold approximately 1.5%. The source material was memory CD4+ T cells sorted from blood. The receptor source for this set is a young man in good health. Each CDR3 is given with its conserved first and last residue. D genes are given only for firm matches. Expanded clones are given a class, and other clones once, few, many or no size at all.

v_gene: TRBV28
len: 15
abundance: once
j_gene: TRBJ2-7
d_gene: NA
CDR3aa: CASRSQGSGSYEQYF
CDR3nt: TGTGCCAGCAGATCTCAGGGAAGTGGGTCCTACGAGCAGTACTTC

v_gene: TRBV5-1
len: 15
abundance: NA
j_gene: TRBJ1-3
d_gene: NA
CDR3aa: CASSLSSGSGNTIYF
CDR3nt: TGCGCCAGCAGCTTGTCAAGCGGCTCTGGAAACACCATATATTTT

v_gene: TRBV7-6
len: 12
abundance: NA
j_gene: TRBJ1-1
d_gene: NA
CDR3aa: CASSSPNTEAFF
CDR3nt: TGTGCCAGCAGCTCGCCGAACACTGAAGCTTTCTTT

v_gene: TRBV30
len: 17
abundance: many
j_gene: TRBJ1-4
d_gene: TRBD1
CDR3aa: CAWSPLTGGGFGEKLFF
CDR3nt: TGTGCCTGGAGTCCCCTGACAGGGGGCGGGTTTGGTGAAAAACTGTTTTTT

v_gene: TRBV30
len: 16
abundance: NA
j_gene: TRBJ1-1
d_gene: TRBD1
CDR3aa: CAWSPRWGQGNTEAFF
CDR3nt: TGTGCCTGGAGTCCCCGGTGGGGACAGGGGAACACTGAAGCTTTCTTT

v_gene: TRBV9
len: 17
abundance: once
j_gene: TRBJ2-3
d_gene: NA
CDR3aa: CASSVGGGQSSTDTQYF
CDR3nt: TGTGCCAGCAGCGTAGGAGGGGGGCAAAGTAGCACAGATACGCAGTATTTT

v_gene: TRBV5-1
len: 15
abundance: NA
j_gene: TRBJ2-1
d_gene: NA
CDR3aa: CASSLGQNSYNEQFF
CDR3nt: TGCGCCAGCAGCTTGGGACAGAACTCCTACAATGAGCAGTTCTTC

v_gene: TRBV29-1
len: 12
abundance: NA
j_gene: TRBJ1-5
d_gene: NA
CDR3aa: CSVADRDQPQHF
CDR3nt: TGCAGCGTTGCGGACCGTGATCAGCCCCAGCATTTT

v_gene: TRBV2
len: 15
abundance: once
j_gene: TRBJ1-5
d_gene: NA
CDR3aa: CASSEDSYSNQPQHF
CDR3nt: TGTGCCAGCAGTGAAGACAGTTATAGCAATCAGCCCCAGCATTTT

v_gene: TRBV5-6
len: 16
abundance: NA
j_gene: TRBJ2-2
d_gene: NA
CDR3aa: CASSRTSFANTGELFF
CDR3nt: TGTGCCAGCAGCCGGACTTCGTTCGCGAACACCGGGGAGCTGTTTTTT

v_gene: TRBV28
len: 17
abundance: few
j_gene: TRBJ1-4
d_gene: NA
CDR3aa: CASSLNDWEATNEKLFF
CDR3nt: TGTGCCAGCAGTTTGAACGACTGGGAAGCAACTAATGAAAAACTGTTTTTT

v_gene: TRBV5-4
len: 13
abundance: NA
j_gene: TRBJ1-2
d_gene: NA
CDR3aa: CASSIGTEDGYTF
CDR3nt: TGTGCCAGCAGCATTGGGACGGAAGATGGCTACACCTTC

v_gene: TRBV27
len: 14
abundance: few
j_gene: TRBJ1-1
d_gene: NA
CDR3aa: CASSLYDRSAEAFF
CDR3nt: TGTGCCAGCAGTTTATATGACAGGTCAGCTGAAGCTTTCTTT

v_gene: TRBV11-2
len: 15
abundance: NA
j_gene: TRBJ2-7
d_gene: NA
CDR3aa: CASSPGTQARYEQYF
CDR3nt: TGTGCCAGCAGCCCCGGGACACAGGCCCGATACGAGCAGTACTTC

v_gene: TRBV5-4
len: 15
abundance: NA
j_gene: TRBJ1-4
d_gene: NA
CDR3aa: CASSLVGGGDEKLFF
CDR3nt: TGTGCCAGCAGCTTGGTCGGTGGAGGTGATGAAAAACTGTTTTTT

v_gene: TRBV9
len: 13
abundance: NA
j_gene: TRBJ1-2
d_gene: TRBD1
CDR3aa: CASSERTGDGYTF
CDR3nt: TGTGCCAGCAGCGAGAGGACAGGGGACGGCTACACCTTC

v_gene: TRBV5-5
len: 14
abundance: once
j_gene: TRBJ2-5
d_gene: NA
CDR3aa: CASSSLRAEETQYF
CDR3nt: TGTGCCAGCAGCTCCCTTCGGGCGGAAGAGACCCAGTACTTC

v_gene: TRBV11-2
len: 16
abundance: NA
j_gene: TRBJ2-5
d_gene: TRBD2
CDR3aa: CASSKSGLAVQETQYF
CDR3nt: TGTGCCAGCAGCAAGTCGGGACTAGCGGTGCAAGAGACCCAGTACTTC

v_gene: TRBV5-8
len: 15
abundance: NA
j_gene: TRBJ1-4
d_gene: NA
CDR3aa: CASSPVVATNEKLFF
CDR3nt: TGTGCCAGCAGTCCCGTGGTTGCAACTAATGAAAAACTGTTTTTT

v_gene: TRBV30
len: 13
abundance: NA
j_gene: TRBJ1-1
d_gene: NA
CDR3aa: CAWSFGVRTEAFF
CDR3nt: TGTGCCTGGAGCTTCGGGGTGCGAACTGAAGCTTTCTTT

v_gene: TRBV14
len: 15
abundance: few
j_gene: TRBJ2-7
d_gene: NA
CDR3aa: CASSQGAGFTYEQYF
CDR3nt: TGTGCCAGCAGCCAAGGGGCCGGGTTCACCTACGAGCAGTACTTC

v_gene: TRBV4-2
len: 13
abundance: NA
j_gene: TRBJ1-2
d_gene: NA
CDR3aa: CASSDRGNYGYTF
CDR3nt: TGTGCCAGCAGCGATAGGGGGAACTATGGCTACACCTTC

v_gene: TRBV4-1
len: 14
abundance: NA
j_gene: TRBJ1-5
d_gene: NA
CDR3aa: CASSPGWGNQPQHF
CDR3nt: TGCGCCAGCAGCCCCGGATGGGGGAATCAGCCCCAGCATTTT

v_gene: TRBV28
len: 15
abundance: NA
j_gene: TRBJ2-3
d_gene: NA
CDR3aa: CASSLAGTRTDTQYF
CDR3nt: TGTGCCAGCAGTTTGGCCGGGACTCGCACAGATACGCAGTATTTT

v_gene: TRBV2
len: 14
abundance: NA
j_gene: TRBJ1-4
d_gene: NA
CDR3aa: CASSEINGNEKLFF
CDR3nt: TGTGCCAGCAGTGAAATTAATGGGAATGAAAAACTGTTTTTT

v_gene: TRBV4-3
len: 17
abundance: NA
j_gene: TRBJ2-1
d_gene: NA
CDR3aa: CASSQDWAGSSYNEQFF
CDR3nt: TGCGCCAGCAGCCAAGATTGGGCAGGGAGCTCCTACAATGAGCAGTTCTTC

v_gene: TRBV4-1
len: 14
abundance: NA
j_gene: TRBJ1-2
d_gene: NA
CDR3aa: CASSQDAAFGGYTF
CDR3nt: TGCGCCAGCAGCCAAGATGCGGCTTTTGGTGGCTACACCTTC

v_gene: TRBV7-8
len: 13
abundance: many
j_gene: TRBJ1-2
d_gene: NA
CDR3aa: CASSLGTLDRYTF
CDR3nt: TGTGCCAGCAGCTTAGGGACCCTGGACCGCTACACCTTC

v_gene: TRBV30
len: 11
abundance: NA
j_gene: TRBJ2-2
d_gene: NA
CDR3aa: CAWSAPGELFF
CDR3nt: TGTGCCTGGAGTGCCCCCGGGGAGCTGTTTTTT

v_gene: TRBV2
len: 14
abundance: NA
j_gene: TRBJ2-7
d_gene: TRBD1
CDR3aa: CASIFGTGTMEQYF
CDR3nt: TGTGCCAGCATCTTCGGGACAGGGACGATGGAGCAGTACTTC

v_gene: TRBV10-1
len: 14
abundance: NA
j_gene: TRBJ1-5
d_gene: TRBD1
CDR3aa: CASRSTGKRQPQHF
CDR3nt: TGCGCCAGCAGATCGACAGGGAAAAGACAGCCCCAGCATTTT

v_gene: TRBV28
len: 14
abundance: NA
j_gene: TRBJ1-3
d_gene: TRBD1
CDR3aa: CATSRDRVGNTIYF
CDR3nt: TGTGCCACCTCCCGGGACAGGGTTGGAAACACCATATATTTT

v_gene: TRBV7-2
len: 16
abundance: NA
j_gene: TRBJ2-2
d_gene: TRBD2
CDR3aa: CASSLAGSGRAGELFF
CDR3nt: TGTGCCAGCAGCTTAGCGGGTAGCGGGAGGGCCGGGGAGCTGTTTTTT

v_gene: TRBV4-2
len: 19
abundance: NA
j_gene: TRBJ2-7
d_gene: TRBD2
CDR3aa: CASSPQWRLAGGDSYEQYF
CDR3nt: TGTGCCAGCAGCCCTCAGTGGAGACTAGCGGGGGGGGATTCCTACGAGCAGTACTTC

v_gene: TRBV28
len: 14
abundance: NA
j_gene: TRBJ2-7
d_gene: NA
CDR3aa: CASSSTGSSYEQYF
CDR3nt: TGTGCCAGCAGTTCTACGGGAAGCTCCTACGAGCAGTACTTC

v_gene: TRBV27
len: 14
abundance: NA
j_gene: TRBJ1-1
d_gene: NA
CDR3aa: CASSISTVRGEAFF
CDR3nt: TGTGCCAGCAGTATTTCTACGGTGAGGGGTGAAGCTTTCTTT

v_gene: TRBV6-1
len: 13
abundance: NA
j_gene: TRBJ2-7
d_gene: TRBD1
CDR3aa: CASSLDRSYEQYF
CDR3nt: TGTGCCAGCAGTCTGGACAGGTCCTACGAGCAGTACTTC

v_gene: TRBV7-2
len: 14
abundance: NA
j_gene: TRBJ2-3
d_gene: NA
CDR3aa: CASRIRFSEDTQYF
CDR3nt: TGTGCCAGCAGAATCCGATTTAGCGAAGATACGCAGTATTTT

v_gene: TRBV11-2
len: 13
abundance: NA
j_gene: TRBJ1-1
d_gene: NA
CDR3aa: CASSLAGEWGAFF
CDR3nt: TGTGCCAGCAGCTTAGCAGGGGAGTGGGGAGCTTTCTTT

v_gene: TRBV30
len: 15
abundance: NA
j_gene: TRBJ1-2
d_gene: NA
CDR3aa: CAWRKGQRQEHGYTF
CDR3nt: TGTGCCTGGAGGAAAGGGCAGAGGCAGGAGCATGGCTACACCTTC

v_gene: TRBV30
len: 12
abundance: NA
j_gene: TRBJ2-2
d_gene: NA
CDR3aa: CAWSVLPGELFF
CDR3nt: TGTGCCTGGAGTGTATTGCCCGGGGAGCTGTTTTTT